Reported below is one TCR beta chain. CDR3 length: 12 residues. Deletions cut 4 bases from V and 1 base from J, with 7 bases between. Germline CDR1 and CDR2: SQVTM and ANQGSEA. TCRdb used MiXCR to reprocess the RT-PCR reads, holding one entry per CDR3 protein. The sample yields around 200,000 distinct CDR3 sequences, around two fifths seen once. This record comes from a study of patients and donors after allogeneic stem cell transplantation. The specimen sequenced was blood, either unsorted or a sorted T cell fraction (not recorded which). The receptor was derived from a human donor who was either an allogeneic HSCT recipient or a stem cell or donor lymphocyte infusion donor (not recorded which). It is not recorded whose cells these are; they may come from a transplant donor. The chain joins TRBV29-1 to TRBJ1-2, with no clear D. CDR3 coding DNA: TGCAGCGTTGCCGGAAATAACTATGGCTACACCTTC. Translated: CSVAGNNYGYTF.